This is a list of T cell receptor beta chains from one sample in a study of cytomegalovirus exposure and HLA in healthy donors. The repertoire was sequenced with immunoSEQ multiplex PCR; TCRdb's copy has only in-frame clones and lacks some. This sample has 130,000 or so clones, with around 8.5% found just once. The sample was PBMCs. These receptors were collected from a man between 40 and 49 years old in good health and CMV-seronegative. Each CDR3 is given with its conserved first and last residue. Each record gives: V gene, clone size, D gene, J gene, CDR3 protein, CDR3 DNA. D genes are given only for firm matches. Rows give clone size only sometimes, using once, few, many, or a class for an expanded clone.

TRBV4-3	.	.	TRBJ2-1	CASSPPSREQFF	TGCGCCAGCAGCCCCCCGTCCCGTGAGCAGTTCTTC
TRBV2	few	TRBD2	TRBJ2-7	CASSETGGAYPYEQYF	TGTGCCAGCAGTGAAACCGGGGGGGCCTACCCCTACGAGCAGTACTTC
TRBV9	few	TRBD1	TRBJ2-7	CASSIHRGVGEQYF	TGTGCCAGCAGCATTCACAGGGGGGTGGGTGAGCAGTACTTC
TRBV4-2	few	TRBD2	TRBJ2-2	CASSQSSGGANTGELFF	TGTGCCAGCAGCCAATCTAGCGGGGGGGCAAACACCGGGGAGCTGTTTTTT
TRBV6-5	few	TRBD1	TRBJ2-7	CASSRDRGYEQYF	TGTGCCAGCAGTCGGGACAGAGGGTACGAGCAGTACTTC
TRBV5-1	.	.	TRBJ1-4	CASSLAGGTGEKLFF	TGCGCCAGCAGCTTGGCGGGGGGGACGGGTGAAAAACTGTTTTTT
TRBV5-1	.	.	TRBJ2-3	CASSLADSPSTDTQYF	TGCGCCAGCAGCTTGGCCGACAGCCCTAGCACAGATACGCAGTATTTT
TRBV2	.	TRBD1	TRBJ1-5	CASNPPSGTGSQPQHF	TGTGCCAGCAATCCCCCGTCTGGGACAGGGAGTCAGCCCCAGCATTTT
TRBV27	few	.	TRBJ1-2	CASSLGKQSYGYTF	TGTGCCAGCAGTTTAGGAAAACAGAGCTATGGCTACACCTTC
TRBV5-1	few	TRBD1	TRBJ2-7	CASSFGDRVYEQYF	TGCGCCAGCAGCTTCGGGGACAGGGTCTACGAGCAGTACTTC
TRBV5-1	few	.	TRBJ2-5	CASRRTQETQYF	TGCGCCAGCAGACGAACTCAAGAGACCCAGTACTTC
TRBV11-2	few	TRBD1	TRBJ1-5	CASSLTGARNQPQHF	TGTGCCAGCAGCTTAACAGGGGCCCGCAATCAGCCCCAGCATTTT
TRBV19	few	.	TRBJ1-1	CASSLYTEAFF	TGTGCCAGTAGTCTCTACACTGAAGCTTTCTTT
TRBV30	.	TRBD2	TRBJ2-1	CAWSVPAGYNEQFF	TGTGCCTGGAGTGTACCAGCGGGGTACAATGAGCAGTTCTTC
TRBV2	few	TRBD2	TRBJ2-5	CASSAATSGGLQETQYF	TGTGCCAGCAGTGCGGCGACTAGCGGGGGCCTACAAGAGACCCAGTACTTC
TRBV7-9	few	.	TRBJ1-2	CASSRGPHYGYTF	TGTGCCAGCAGCCGCGGTCCACACTATGGCTACACCTTC
TRBV5-6	medium-sized	TRBD2	TRBJ2-1	CASSPPGLAGDNEQFF	TGTGCCAGCAGCCCACCGGGACTAGCGGGGGACAATGAGCAGTTCTTC
TRBV2	few	.	TRBJ2-2	CASVVVEGRGELFF	TGTGCCAGCGTCGTGGTGGAGGGACGCGGGGAGCTGTTTTTT
TRBV6-1	.	.	TRBJ2-1	CASSTTYNEQFF	TGTGCCAGCAGTACTACCTACAATGAGCAGTTCTTC
TRBV10-3	.	.	TRBJ1-2	CAISEGQGYTF	TGTGCCATCAGTGAGGGGCAGGGCTACACCTTC
TRBV5-4	.	.	TRBJ1-2	CASSLVGQGVNYGYTF	TGTGCCAGCAGCTTGGTTGGTCAGGGCGTCAACTATGGCTACACCTTC
TRBV6-4	.	TRBD1	TRBJ2-7	CASSSPGQGYEQYF	TGTGCCAGCAGTTCCCCGGGACAGGGTTACGAGCAGTACTTC
TRBV5-4	.	TRBD1	TRBJ1-2	CASSSQGYRGRDYTF	TGTGCCAGCAGCTCGCAAGGGTACAGGGGCAGGGACTACACCTTC
TRBV5-4	few	.	TRBJ1-1	CASSPRNSQNTEAFF	TGTGCCAGCAGCCCAAGGAACAGCCAGAACACTGAAGCTTTCTTT
TRBV7-9	few	.	TRBJ1-2	CASSPAREDGYTF	TGTGCCAGCAGCCCCGCCAGGGAGGATGGCTACACCTTC
TRBV19	few	.	TRBJ1-1	CASSIDRGTEAFF	TGTGCCAGTAGTATAGATAGAGGCACTGAAGCTTTCTTT
TRBV12-5	few	.	TRBJ1-1	CASADTEAFF	TGTGCTAGTGCCGACACTGAAGCTTTCTTT
TRBV27	few	TRBD2	TRBJ2-7	CASRGGSSYEQYF	TGTGCCAGCAGGGGGGGGAGCTCCTACGAGCAGTACTTC
TRBV7-3	few	.	TRBJ2-1	CASSLGLHNEQFF	TGTGCCAGCAGCTTAGGACTCCACAATGAGCAGTTCTTC
TRBV19	.	.	TRBJ1-4	CATRPSATNEKLFF	TGTGCCACTCGCCCCAGTGCAACTAATGAAAAACTGTTTTTT
TRBV10-3	few	.	TRBJ2-7	CAISPSAGAYEQYF	TGTGCCATCAGTCCGTCAGCGGGTGCCTACGAGCAGTACTTC
TRBV19	.	.	TRBJ2-1	CASSIEGPGVNEQFF	TGTGCCAGTAGTATAGAAGGGCCGGGAGTGAATGAGCAGTTCTTC
TRBV6-1	few	TRBD1	TRBJ2-3	CASSEDLGRGSTDTQYF	TGTGCCAGCAGTGAAGACCTAGGCAGGGGGTCCACAGATACGCAGTATTTT
TRBV14	.	.	TRBJ2-3	CASSPGGLRTDTQYF	TGTGCCAGCAGCCCCGGGGGGCTTAGGACAGATACGCAGTATTTT
TRBV30	.	TRBD1	TRBJ1-5	CAWSVSTGGQPQHF	TGTGCCTGGAGTGTCTCGACAGGGGGCCAGCCCCAGCATTTT
TRBV4-2	.	.	TRBJ1-6	CASSHPRGHQNSPLHF	TGTGCCAGCAGCCACCCAAGGGGACACCAGAATTCACCCCTCCACTTT
TRBV29-1	.	TRBD1	TRBJ2-7	CSVEDRDRGTYEQYF	TGCAGCGTTGAAGATAGAGACAGGGGCACCTACGAGCAGTACTTC
TRBV28	few	TRBD1	TRBJ2-2	CASSGQGASTGELFF	TGTGCCAGCAGTGGACAGGGGGCTAGCACCGGGGAGCTGTTTTTT
TRBV9	.	TRBD1	TRBJ2-5	CASSVGDRGRGETQYF	TGTGCCAGCAGCGTAGGGGACAGGGGGCGCGGAGAGACCCAGTACTTC
TRBV4-1	few	TRBD2	TRBJ2-3	CASSQERLAGFGDTQYF	TGCGCCAGCAGCCAAGAGAGGCTAGCGGGGTTTGGGGATACGCAGTATTTT
TRBV6-5	.	.	TRBJ1-6	CASTWTEYSPLHF	TGTGCCAGCACCTGGACAGAGTATTCACCCCTCCACTTT
TRBV9	.	.	TRBJ2-3	CASSVGRDTQYF	TGTGCCAGCAGCGTAGGGAGAGATACGCAGTATTTT
TRBV29-1	few	.	TRBJ1-4	CSVVRGTNEKLFF	TGCAGCGTTGTCAGGGGAACCAATGAAAAACTGTTTTTT